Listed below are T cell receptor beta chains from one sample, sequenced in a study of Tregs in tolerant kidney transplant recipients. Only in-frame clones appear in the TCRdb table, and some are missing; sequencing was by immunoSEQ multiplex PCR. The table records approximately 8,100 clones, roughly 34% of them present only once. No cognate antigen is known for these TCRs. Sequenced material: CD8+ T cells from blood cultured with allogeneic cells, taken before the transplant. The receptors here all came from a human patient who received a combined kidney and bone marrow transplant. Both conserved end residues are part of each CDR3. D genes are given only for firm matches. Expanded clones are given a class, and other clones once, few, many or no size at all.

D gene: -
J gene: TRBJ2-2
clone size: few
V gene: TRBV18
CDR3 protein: CASSPGYTGELFF
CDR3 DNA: TGTGCCAGCTCCCCAGGCTACACCGGGGAGCTGTTTTTT

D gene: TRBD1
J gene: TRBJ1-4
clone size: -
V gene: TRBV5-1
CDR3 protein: CASSWTGAGTTNEKLFF
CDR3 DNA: TGCGCCAGCAGCTGGACAGGGGCTGGGACAACTAATGAAAAACTGTTTTTT

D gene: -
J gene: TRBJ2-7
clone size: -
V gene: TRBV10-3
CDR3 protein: CAISEPPGKTYEQYF
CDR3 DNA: TGTGCCATCAGTGAGCCCCCAGGGAAAACCTACGAGCAGTACTTC

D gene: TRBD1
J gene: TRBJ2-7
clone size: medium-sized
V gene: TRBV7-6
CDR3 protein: CASSVTGGNFFEQYF
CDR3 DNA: TGTGCCAGCAGCGTAACAGGGGGAAATTTTTTTGAGCAGTACTTC

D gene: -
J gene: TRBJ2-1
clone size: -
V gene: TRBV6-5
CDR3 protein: CASSYGAGFEFF
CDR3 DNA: TGTGCCAGCAGTTACGGGGCGGGGTTTGAGTTCTTC

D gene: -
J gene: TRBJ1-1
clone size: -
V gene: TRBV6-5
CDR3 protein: CASCSNTEAFF
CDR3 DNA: TGTGCCAGCTGTTCAAACACTGAAGCTTTCTTT

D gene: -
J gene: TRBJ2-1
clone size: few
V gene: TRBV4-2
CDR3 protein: CASSQDRFGAGNEQFF
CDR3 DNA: TGTGCCAGCAGCCAAGATCGTTTTGGAGCTGGCAATGAGCAGTTCTTC

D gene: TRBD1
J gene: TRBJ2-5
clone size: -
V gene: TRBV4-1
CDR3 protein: CASSQSRGRETQYF
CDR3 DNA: TGCGCCAGCAGCCAGTCGAGGGGGCGGGAGACCCAGTACTTC

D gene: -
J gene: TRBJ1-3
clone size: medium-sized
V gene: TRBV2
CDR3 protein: CASRPTPPESGNTIYF
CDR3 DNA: TGTGCCAGCAGGCCTACCCCACCCGAATCTGGAAACACCATATATTTT

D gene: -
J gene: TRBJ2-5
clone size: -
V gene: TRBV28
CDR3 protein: CASSLGARETQYF
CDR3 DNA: TGTGCCAGCAGTTTAGGGGCGCGGGAGACCCAGTACTTC

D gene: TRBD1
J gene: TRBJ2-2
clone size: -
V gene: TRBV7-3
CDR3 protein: CASTDRAGELFF
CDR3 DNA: TGTGCCAGCACCGACAGGGCCGGGGAGCTGTTTTTT

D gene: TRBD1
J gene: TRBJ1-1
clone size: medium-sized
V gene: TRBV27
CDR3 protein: CASRTGPTEAFF
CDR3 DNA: TGTGCCAGTCGGACAGGGCCCACTGAAGCTTTCTTT

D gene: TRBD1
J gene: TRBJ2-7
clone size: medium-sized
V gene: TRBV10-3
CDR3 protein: CAIRGQETSYEQYF
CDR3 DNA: TGTGCCATCAGAGGACAGGAGACCTCCTACGAGCAGTACTTC

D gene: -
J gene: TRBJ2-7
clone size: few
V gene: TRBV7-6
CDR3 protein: CASSSYPGGYEQYF
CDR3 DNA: TGTGCCAGCAGCTCCTACCCCGGCGGCTACGAGCAGTACTTC

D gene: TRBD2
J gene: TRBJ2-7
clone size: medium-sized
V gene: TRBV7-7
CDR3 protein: CASSLGREGYEQYF
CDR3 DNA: TGTGCCAGCAGCTTAGGCCGGGAGGGCTACGAGCAGTACTTC

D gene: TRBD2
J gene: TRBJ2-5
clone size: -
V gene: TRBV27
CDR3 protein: CASSNLGTSGIRRETQYF
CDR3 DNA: TGTGCCAGCAGTAACCTTGGGACTAGCGGGATTCGGCGAGAGACCCAGTACTTC

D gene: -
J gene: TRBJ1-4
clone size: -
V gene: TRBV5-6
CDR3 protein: CASSRGGENEKLFF
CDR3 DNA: TGTGCCAGCAGCCGAGGGGGGGAGAATGAAAAACTGTTTTTT

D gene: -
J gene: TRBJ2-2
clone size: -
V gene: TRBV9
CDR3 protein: CASSPLDFGELFF
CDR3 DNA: TGTGCCAGCAGCCCCCTAGACTTTGGGGAGCTGTTTTTT

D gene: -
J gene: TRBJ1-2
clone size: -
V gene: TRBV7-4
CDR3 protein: CASSLDNTGHYGYTF
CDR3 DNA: TGTGCCAGCAGCTTAGATAATACAGGGCACTATGGCTACACCTTC

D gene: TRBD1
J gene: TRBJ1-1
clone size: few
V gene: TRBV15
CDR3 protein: CATSREPTLGTAMNTEAFF
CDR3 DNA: TGTGCCACCAGCAGAGAGCCTACACTTGGGACAGCCATGAACACTGAAGCTTTCTTT

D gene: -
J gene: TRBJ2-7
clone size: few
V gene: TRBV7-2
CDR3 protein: CASSQYYEQYF
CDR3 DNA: TGTGCCAGCAGCCAGTATTACGAGCAGTACTTC

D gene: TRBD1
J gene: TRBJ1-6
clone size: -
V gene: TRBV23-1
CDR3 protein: CASRGQGAFNSPLHF
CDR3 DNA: TGCGCCAGCAGGGGACAGGGAGCGTTTAATTCACCCCTCCACTTT

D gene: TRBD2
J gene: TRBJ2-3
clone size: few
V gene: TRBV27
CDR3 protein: CASSYSSGGESPDTQYF
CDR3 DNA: TGTGCCAGCAGTTACTCGAGTGGGGGGGAATCCCCTGATACGCAGTATTTT

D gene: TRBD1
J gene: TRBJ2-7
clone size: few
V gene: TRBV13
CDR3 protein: CASSLFGTGYYEQYF
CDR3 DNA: TGTGCCAGCAGCTTGTTCGGGACAGGGTACTACGAGCAGTACTTC

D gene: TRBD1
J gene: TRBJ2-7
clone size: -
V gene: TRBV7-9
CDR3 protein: CASSGGQHHEQYF
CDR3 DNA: TGTGCCAGCAGCGGGGGACAGCATCACGAGCAGTACTTC

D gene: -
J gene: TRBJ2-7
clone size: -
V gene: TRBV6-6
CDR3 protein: CASRSTGNYEQYF
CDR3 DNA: TGTGCCAGCAGATCTACAGGAAACTACGAGCAGTACTTC

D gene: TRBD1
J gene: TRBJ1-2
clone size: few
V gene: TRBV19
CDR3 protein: CASSLTGQGGYGYTF
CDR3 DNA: TGTGCCAGTAGTCTAACCGGACAGGGAGGATATGGCTACACCTTC

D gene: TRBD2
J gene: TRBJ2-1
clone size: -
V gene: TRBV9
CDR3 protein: CASSVSGTSGGYNEQFF
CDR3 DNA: TGTGCCAGCAGCGTTTCTGGGACTAGCGGGGGCTACAATGAGCAGTTCTTC

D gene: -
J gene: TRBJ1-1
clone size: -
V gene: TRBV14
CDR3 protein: CASSQRRGNTEAFF
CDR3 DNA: TGTGCCAGCAGCCAGAGGCGAGGGAACACTGAAGCTTTCTTT

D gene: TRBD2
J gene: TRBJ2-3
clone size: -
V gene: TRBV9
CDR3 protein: CASSVRGVGTDTQYF
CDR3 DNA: TGTGCCAGCAGCGTACGGGGGGTCGGCACAGATACGCAGTATTTT

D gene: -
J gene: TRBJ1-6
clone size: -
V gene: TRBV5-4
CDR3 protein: CASSQKVGSGYGSPLHF
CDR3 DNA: TGCGCCAGCAGCCAAAAAGTCGGATCAGGGTACGGTTCACCCCTCCACTTT

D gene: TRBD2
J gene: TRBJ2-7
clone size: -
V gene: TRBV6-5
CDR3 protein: CASRGIAGDYEQYF
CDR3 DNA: TGTGCCAGCAGAGGAATAGCGGGAGACTACGAGCAGTACTTC

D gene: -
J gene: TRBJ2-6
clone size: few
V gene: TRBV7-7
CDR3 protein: CASSLYGANVLTF
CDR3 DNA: TGTGCCAGCAGTTTATATGGGGCCAACGTCCTGACTTTC

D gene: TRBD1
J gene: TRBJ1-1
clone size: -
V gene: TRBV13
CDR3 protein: CASSPRTGLMNTEAFF
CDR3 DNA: TGTGCCAGCAGCCCGCGGACAGGACTAATGAACACTGAAGCTTTCTTT

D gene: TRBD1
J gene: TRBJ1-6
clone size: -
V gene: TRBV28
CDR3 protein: CASSFGRGTGYNSPLHF
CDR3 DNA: TGTGCCAGCAGTTTTGGACGAGGGACAGGCTATAATTCACCCCTCCACTTT

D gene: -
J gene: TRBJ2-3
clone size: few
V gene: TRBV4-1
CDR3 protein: CASSVVNSFTDTQYF
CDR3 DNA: TGCGCCAGCAGTGTAGTAAACTCCTTCACAGATACGCAGTATTTT

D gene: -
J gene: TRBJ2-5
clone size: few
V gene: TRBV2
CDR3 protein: CASSGTGSQETQYF
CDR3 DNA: TGTGCCAGCAGTGGCACGGGGAGCCAGGAGACCCAGTACTTC

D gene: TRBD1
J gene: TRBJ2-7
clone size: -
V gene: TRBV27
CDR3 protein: CASSLWGQGAGEQYF
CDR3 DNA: TGTGCCAGCAGCTTATGGGGGCAGGGGGCGGGGGAGCAGTACTTC

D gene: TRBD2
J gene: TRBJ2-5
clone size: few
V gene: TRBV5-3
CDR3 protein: CASRTGTSGWTQYF
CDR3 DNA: TGTGCCAGCAGGACCGGGACTAGCGGGTGGACCCAGTACTTC

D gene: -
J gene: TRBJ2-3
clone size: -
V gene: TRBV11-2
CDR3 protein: CASSPHRVPDTQYF
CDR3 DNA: TGTGCCAGCAGCCCTCACAGGGTTCCAGATACGCAGTATTTT

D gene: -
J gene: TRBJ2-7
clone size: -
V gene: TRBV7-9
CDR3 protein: CASSLYGGDEQYF
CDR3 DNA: TGTGCCAGCAGCTTATATGGCGGTGACGAGCAGTACTTC

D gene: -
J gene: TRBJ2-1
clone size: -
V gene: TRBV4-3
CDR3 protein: CASSQEAFHSYNEQFF
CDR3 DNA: TGCGCCAGCAGCCAAGAAGCCTTTCACTCCTACAATGAGCAGTTCTTC

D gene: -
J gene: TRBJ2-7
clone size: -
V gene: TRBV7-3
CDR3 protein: CASSLTPVAGSEEQYF
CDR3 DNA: TGTGCCAGCAGCTTAACCCCAGTGGCGGGATCGGAAGAGCAGTACTTC

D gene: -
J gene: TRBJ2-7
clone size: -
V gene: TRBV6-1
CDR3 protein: CAINKKETAYEQYF
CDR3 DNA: TGTGCCATTAATAAAAAGGAGACGGCATACGAGCAGTACTTC

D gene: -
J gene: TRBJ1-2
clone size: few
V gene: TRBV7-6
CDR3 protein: CASSLGGSYTF
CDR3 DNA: TGTGCCAGCAGCTTGGGGGGGAGCTACACCTTC

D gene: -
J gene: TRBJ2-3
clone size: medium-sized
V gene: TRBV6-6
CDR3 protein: CASSPGNTQYF
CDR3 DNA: TGTGCCAGCAGCCCAGGGAATACGCAGTATTTT

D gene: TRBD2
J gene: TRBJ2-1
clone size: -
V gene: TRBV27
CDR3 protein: CASSLVLAGGPDNEQFF
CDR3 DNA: TGTGCCAGCAGTTTAGTACTAGCGGGAGGGCCGGACAATGAGCAGTTCTTC

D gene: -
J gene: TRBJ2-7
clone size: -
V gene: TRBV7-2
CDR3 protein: CASSPPTGDYEQYF
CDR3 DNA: TGTGCCAGCAGCCCTCCGACAGGAGACTACGAGCAGTACTTC

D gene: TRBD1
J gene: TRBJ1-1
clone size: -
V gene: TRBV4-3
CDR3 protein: CASSQGQPNTEAFF
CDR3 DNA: TGCGCCAGCAGCCAGGGACAGCCAAACACTGAAGCTTTCTTT

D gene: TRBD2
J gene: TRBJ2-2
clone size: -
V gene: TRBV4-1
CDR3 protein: CASSRGLETGELFF
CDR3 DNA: TGCGCCAGCAGCCGAGGACTAGAGACCGGGGAGCTGTTTTTT

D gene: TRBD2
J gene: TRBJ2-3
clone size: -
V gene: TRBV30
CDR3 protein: CAYSVGGGFDTQYF
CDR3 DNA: TGTGCCTATAGCGTGGGGGGGGGATTCGATACGCAGTATTTT

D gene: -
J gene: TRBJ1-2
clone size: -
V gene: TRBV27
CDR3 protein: CASSLGGAVGYTF
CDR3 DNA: TGTGCCAGCAGTTTAGGAGGGGCGGTTGGCTACACCTTC

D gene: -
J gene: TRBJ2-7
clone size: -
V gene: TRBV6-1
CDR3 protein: CASSSLYEQYF
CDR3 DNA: TGTGCCAGCAGTTCCCTCTACGAGCAGTACTTC